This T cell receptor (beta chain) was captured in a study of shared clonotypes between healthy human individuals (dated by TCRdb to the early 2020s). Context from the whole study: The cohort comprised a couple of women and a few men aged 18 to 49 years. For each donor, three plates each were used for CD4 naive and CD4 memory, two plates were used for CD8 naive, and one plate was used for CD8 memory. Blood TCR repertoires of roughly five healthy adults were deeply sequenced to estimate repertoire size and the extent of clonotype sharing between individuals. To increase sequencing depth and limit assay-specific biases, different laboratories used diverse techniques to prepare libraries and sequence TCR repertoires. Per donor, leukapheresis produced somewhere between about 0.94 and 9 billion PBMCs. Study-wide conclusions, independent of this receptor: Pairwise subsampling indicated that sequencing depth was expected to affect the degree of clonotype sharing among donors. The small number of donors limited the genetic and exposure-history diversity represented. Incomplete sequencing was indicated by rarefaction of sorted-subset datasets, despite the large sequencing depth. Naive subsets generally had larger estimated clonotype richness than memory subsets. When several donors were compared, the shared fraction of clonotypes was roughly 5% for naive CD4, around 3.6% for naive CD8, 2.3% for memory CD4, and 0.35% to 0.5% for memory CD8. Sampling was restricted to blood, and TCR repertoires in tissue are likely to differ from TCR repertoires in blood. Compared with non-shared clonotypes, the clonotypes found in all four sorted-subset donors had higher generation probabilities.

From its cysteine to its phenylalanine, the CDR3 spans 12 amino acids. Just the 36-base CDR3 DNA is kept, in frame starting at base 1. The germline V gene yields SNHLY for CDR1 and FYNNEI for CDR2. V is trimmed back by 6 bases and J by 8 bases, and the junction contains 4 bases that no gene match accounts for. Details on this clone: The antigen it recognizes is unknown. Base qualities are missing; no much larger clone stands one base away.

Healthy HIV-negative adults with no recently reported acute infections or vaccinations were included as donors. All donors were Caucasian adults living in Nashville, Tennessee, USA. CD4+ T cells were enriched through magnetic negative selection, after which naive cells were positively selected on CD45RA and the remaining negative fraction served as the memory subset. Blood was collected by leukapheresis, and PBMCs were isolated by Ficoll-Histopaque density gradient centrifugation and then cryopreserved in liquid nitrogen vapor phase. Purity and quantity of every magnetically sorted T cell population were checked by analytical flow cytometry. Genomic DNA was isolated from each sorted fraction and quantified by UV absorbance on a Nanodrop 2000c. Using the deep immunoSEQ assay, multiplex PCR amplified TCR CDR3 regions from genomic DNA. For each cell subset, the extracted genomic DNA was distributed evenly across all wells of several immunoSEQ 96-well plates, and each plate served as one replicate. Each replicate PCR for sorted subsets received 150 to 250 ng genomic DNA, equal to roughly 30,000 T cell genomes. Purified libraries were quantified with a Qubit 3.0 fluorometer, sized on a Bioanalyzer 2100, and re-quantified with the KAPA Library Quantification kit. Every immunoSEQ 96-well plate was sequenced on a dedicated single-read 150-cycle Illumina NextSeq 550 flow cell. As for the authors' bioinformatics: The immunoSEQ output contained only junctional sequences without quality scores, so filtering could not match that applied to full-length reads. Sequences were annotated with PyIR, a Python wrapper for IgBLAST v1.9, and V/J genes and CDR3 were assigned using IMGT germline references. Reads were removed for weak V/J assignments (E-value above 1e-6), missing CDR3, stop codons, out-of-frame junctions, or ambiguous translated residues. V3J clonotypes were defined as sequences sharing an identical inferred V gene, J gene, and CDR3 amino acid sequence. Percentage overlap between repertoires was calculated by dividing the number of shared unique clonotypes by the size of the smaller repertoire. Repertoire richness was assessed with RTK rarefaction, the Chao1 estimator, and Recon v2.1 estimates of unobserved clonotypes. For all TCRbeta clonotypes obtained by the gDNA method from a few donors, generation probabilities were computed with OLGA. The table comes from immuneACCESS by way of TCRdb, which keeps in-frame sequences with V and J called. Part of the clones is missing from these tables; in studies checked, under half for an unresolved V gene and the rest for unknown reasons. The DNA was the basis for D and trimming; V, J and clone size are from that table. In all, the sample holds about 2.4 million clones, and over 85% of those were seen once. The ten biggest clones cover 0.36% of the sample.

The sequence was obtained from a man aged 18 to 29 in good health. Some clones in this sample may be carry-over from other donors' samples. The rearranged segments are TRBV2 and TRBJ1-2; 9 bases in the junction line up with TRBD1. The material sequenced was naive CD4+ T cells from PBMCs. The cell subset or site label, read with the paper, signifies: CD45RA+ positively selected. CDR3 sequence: CASRRDREGYTF. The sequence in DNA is TGTGCCAGCAGAAGGGACAGGGAGGGCTACACCTTC.